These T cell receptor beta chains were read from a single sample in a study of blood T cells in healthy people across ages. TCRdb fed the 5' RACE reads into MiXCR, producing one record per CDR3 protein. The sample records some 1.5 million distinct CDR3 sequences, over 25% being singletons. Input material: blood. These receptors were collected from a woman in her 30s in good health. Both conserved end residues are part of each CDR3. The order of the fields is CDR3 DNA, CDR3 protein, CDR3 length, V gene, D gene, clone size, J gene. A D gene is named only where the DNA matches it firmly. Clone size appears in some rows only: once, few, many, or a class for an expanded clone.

TGTGCCAGCAGCCCGACAGGAGGTGGCACTGAAGCTTTCTTT CASSPTGGGTEAFF 14 TRBV28 NA many TRBJ1-1
TGTGCCAGCAGTACCGGGACAGGGGCAAGCTACGAGCAGTACTTC CASSTGTGASYEQYF 15 TRBV27 TRBD1 few TRBJ2-7
TGTGCCAGCAGCTCACAAGGGACTAGCAGAACCTACAATGAGCAGTTCTTC CASSSQGTSRTYNEQFF 17 TRBV7-2 TRBD2 many TRBJ2-1
TGCGCCAGCAGCTTGGGACAGAAGGCCAATGAGCAGTTCTTC CASSLGQKANEQFF 14 TRBV5-1 NA NA TRBJ2-1
TGCAGCGCCGAATCCGGGGCCGGCCACACCTTC CSAESGAGHTF 11 TRBV29-1 NA NA TRBJ1-2
TGCGCCAGCAGCGCCTTAACCGGGAGCTCTGGGGCCAACGTCCTGACTTTC CASSALTGSSGANVLTF 17 TRBV5-1 NA few TRBJ2-6
TGCGCCAGCAGCGAGGAGGACGCTGAGCAGTTCTTC CASSEEDAEQFF 12 TRBV5-1 NA NA TRBJ2-1
TGTGCCAGCAGCTTAGACCGCGGAGTCAATGGGCAGTTCTTC CASSLDRGVNGQFF 14 TRBV7-2 NA NA TRBJ2-1
TGTGCCAGTAGTCGGGAATCCGGGACAGGGGGTGCCCATCAGCCCCAGCATTTT CASSRESGTGGAHQPQHF 18 TRBV19 TRBD1 NA TRBJ1-5
TGTGCCAGCAGCTTAAACGAGGAGACAGATACGCAGTATTTT CASSLNEETDTQYF 14 TRBV7-7 NA NA TRBJ2-3
TGCGCCAGTAAACATCGTGGAGAGACCCAGTACTTC CASKHRGETQYF 12 TRBV4-1 NA few TRBJ2-5
TGTGCCAGACGACGAACCGACAATCAGCCCCAGCATTTT CARRRTDNQPQHF 13 TRBV18 NA NA TRBJ1-5
TGCAGTGCTAGAGTCCTCACCGGGGGGCGGAATTCACCCCTCCACTTT CSARVLTGGRNSPLHF 16 TRBV20-1 NA many TRBJ1-6
TGCGCCAGCAACTTGGCCGCTAGCGGTCCAAAGGAGCAGTACTTC CASNLAASGPKEQYF 15 TRBV5-1 TRBD2 few TRBJ2-7
TGCAGTGCCCGAAGCTACATTCAGTACTTC CSARSYIQYF 10 TRBV20-1 NA few TRBJ2-4
TGTGCCAGTAGAGTACCGGGACAGGGGTCCTACGAGCAGTACTTC CASRVPGQGSYEQYF 15 TRBV28 TRBD1 few TRBJ2-7
TGCTCCAGCAGCAAAACTAGCAGCGAGCAGTACTTC CSSSKTSSEQYF 12 TRBV5-1 NA NA TRBJ2-7
TGTGCCAGCAGCTTAGGAGGGTCCCAATTCTATGGCTACACCTTC CASSLGGSQFYGYTF 15 TRBV11-2 NA NA TRBJ1-2
TGCGCCAGCAGCTTGGCCTTCACTAGCGGAAAAGAGACCCAGTACTTC CASSLAFTSGKETQYF 16 TRBV5-1 TRBD2 few TRBJ2-5
TGTGCCAGCAGCCCCCAACAGGGAGTTGTTACTGAAGCTTTCTTT CASSPQQGVVTEAFF 15 TRBV9 NA NA TRBJ1-1
TGCAGTGCTAGTCGGATATCTAGCTCCTACAATGAGCAGTTCTTC CSASRISSSYNEQFF 15 TRBV20-1 NA many TRBJ2-1
TGTGCCAGCAGCTTAGATCGGGACATTCAGTACTTC CASSLDRDIQYF 12 TRBV7-2 NA NA TRBJ2-4
TGTGCCGGTCGGGACAGCATGAACACTGAAGCTTTCTTT CAGRDSMNTEAFF 13 TRBV6-6 TRBD1 few TRBJ1-1
TGCGCCAGCAGCCAAACAGCAGGCAGCCTCTATGGCTACACCTTC CASSQTAGSLYGYTF 15 TRBV4-3 NA few TRBJ1-2
TGTGCCAGCAGCCAAGGACTGAAGCGGGGCTATGGCTACACCTTC CASSQGLKRGYGYTF 15 TRBV4-2 NA NA TRBJ1-2
TGCAGTGCTAGCACTGGGACCCAGTACTTC CSASTGTQYF 10 TRBV20-1 NA many TRBJ2-5
TGCAGCGTTATAAAAGAGACCCAGTACTTC CSVIKETQYF 10 TRBV29-1 NA NA TRBJ2-5
TGTGCCAGCACTAGCGGGGGGGTAGCGAGCTCCTACGAGCAGTTCTTC CASTSGGVASSYEQFF 16 TRBV28 TRBD2 once TRBJ2-1
TGTGCCAGCAGCTCCCGGGGGACAGGGATTATCCAAGAGACCCAGTACTTC CASSSRGTGIIQETQYF 17 TRBV11-2 TRBD1 NA TRBJ2-5
TGTGCCATCAGTGAGTCGTTAGCGGGAGGCCTTCCTTTCTACGAGCAGTACTTC CAISESLAGGLPFYEQYF 18 TRBV10-3 TRBD2 many TRBJ2-7
TGCAGTGCTATGCATGGCGGGAGGGTCTCCTACAATGAGCAGTACTTC CSAMHGGRVSYNEQYF 16 TRBV20-1 TRBD2 few TRBJ2-7
TGCAGCGTTGAGGCCTCACATGGGGCAAGAGAGACCCAGTACTTC CSVEASHGARETQYF 15 TRBV29-1 NA many TRBJ2-5